This T cell receptor (beta chain) comes out of a study of blood T cell repertoires in COVID-19. Sequencing was performed with immunoSEQ multiplex PCR; in TCRdb, only in-frame clones are kept and a portion is missing. The repertoire consists of about 200,000 clones, with about 90% occurring once and the leading ten covering around 1.5%. This clone was seen only a few times. The V and J ends lost 5 bases and 7 bases respectively, with 20 bases between them. This CDR3 is 16 amino acids long. Germline CDR1 reads SGHTA; CDR2 reads FQGTGA. Sequencing was done on a sample of peripheral blood. The V and J genes are TRBV7-3 and TRBJ2-2; D call uncertain. This receptor was obtained from a man aged 18 to 30 with active or convalescent COVID-19. The CDR3 DNA reads as TGTGCCAGCAGCCCTACAGTTTCGTACACAAGCGGGGAGCTGTTTTTT. Translating gives CASSPTVSYTSGELFF.